What follows are 5 T cell receptor beta chains derived from one specimen sequenced in a study of Graves' ophthalmopathy and Graves' hyperthyroidism. From RNA, the CDR3 regions of TCR beta chains were amplified and sequenced. In the first round, RT-PCR was carried out with HTBI primers, and a multiplex PCR formed the second round. TCRdb re-derived calls from the multiplex PCR reads in MiXCR, one entry per CDR3 protein. The sample has approximately 480,000 distinct CDR3 sequences, over 13% seen once; the top ten hold 8% to 10%. Input material: blood. All receptors derive from a woman in her 30s with Graves' ophthalmopathy.

This chain links TRBV5-1 with TRBJ1-1, with 9 bases matching TRBD1. The germline V gene encodes CDR1 SGHRS and CDR2 YFSETQ. The CDR3 consists of 15 residues. V trimming: 7 bases; J trimming: 4 bases; junction bases outside the gene matches: 11. The CDR3 sequence: CASWPGQGLITEAFF. The CDR3 DNA is TGCGCCAGCTGGCCGGGACAGGGATTGATCACTGAAGCTTTCTTT.

The V call is TRBV20-1, the J call TRBJ2-7; D might be TRBD1 (6 bases). CDR1 and CDR2 from the germline V gene are DFQATT and SNEGSKA (reference sequence). There are 12 residues in the CDR3. As DNA, the CDR3 is TGCAGCGAGGATGGGGGCGGCTACGAGCAGTACTTC. It encodes CSEDGGGYEQYF.

This clonotype has a count of ten or more. The J gene is TRBJ2-7, the V gene TRBV9, with D unresolved. The CDR3 length is 14 residues. V was shortened by 2 bases and J by 4 bases, with 13 bases between the two germline ends. Germline V lookup: CDR1 SGDLS, CDR2 YYNGEE. CDR3 nucleotides: TGTGCCAGCAGCGTGAACGATCGGATATACGAGCAGTACTTC. Translated: CASSVNDRIYEQYF.

This clonotype was found many times. The chain couples TRBV28 to TRBJ1-1, with a tentative D call TRBD1 (6 bases). There are 14 residues in the CDR3. Germline V gene data show CDR1 as MDHEN and CDR2 as SYDVKM. V lost 8 bases to trimming and J lost 1 base, with 14 bases between them. CDR3 DNA sequence: TGTGCCAGCGTGGCGACAGGTCGGAACACTGAAGCTTTCTTT. The encoded protein is CASVATGRNTEAFF.

This clonotype was detected a few times. The chain recombines TRBV12-3 or TRBV12-4 with TRBJ1-6; the D gene is possibly TRBD1 (6 bases). Deletions cut 5 bases from V and 8 bases from J, with 19 bases between. This CDR3 is 16 amino acids long. The CDR3 nucleotides read TGTGCCAGCAGTCTCGGGTTGGGGGGCCAGGATTCACCCCTCCACTTT. This codes for CASSLGLGGQDSPLHF.